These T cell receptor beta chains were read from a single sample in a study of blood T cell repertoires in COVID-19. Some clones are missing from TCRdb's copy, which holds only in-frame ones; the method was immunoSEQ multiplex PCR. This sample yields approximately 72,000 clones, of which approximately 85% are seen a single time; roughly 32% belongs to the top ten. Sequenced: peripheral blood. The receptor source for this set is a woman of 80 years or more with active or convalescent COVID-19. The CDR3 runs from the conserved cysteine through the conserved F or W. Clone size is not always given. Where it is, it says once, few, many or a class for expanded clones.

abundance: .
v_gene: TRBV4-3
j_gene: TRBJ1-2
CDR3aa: CASSQRASGGYTF

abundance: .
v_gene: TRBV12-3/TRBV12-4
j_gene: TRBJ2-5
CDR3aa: CASSLARETQYF

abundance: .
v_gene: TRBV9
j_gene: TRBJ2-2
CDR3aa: CASSVGQNTGELFF

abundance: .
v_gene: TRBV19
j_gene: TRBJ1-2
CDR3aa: CASSSSPLSSYGYTF

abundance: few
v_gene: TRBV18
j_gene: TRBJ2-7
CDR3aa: CASSPQGSEQYF

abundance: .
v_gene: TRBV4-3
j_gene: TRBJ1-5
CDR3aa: CASSQNSARGNQPQHF

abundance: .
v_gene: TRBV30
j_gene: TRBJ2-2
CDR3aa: CAWSVDSGPNTGELFF

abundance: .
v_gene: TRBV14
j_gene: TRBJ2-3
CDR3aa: CASSQDYDLRRDTQYF

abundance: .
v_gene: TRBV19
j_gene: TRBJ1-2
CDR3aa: CASSIPSGTQGIAYTF

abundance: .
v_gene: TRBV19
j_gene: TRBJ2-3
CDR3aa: CASSPNKRAGGTVSVPYTDTQYF

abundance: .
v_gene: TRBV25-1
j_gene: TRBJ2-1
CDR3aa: CASSGGHYNEQFF

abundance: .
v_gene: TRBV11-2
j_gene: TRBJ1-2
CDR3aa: CASSFFAGRRVYGYTF

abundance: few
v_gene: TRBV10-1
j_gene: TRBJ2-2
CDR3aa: CASSEWGLDGELFF

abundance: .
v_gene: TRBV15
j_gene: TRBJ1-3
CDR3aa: CATSRDAGSGNTIYF

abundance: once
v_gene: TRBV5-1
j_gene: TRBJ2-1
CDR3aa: CASSSEGGFSEQFF

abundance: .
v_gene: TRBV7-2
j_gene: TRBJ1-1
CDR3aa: CASSPDRMNTEAFF

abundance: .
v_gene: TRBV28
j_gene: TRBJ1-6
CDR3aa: CASSQDRYNSPLHF

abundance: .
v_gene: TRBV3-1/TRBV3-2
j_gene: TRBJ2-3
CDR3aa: CASSLAGCTDTQYF

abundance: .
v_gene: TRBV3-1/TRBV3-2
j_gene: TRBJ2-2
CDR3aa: CASSRRDFNTGELFF

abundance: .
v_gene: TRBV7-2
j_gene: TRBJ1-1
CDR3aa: CASSLGLGTEAFF

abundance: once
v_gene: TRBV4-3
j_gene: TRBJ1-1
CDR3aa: CASSQRNTEAFF

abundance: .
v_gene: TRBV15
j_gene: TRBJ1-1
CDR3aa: CATSRDPGSNTEAFF

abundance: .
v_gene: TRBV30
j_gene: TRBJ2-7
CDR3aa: CAWRVQGAHEQYF

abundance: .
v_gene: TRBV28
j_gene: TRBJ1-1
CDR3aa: CASSFRLGRGPVFEAFF

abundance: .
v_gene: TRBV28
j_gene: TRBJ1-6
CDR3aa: CASSLWGRVSPLHF

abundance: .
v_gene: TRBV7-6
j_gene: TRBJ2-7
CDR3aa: CASSLEDRGNYEQYF

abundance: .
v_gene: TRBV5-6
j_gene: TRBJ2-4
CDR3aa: CASKRGSGAKNIQYF

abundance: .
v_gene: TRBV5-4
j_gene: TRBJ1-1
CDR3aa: CASSRRTGDYEAFF

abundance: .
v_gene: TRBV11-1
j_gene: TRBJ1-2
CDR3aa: CASSAGTGFITYGYTF

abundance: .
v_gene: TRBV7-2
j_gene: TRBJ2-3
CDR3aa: CASSLKLTGSTDTQYF

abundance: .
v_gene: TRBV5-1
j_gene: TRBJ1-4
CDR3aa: CASSPQGPTNEKLFF

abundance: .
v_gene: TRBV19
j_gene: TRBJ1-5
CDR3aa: CASGGPNQPQHF

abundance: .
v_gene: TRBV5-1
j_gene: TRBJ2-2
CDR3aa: CASSDYWGGELFF

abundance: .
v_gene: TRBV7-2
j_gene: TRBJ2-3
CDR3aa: CASSWPPVTDTQYF

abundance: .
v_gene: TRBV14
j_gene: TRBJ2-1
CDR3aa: CASSRTGGSYNEQFF

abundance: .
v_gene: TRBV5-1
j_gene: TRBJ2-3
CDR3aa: CASSGTGDTQYF

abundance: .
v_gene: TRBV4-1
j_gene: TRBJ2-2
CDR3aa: CASSQPHQGAGELFF

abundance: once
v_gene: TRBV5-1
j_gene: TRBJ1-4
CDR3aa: CASSFGGSGEKLFF

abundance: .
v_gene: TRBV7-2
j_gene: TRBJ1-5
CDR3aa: CASSRDSQAPQPQHF

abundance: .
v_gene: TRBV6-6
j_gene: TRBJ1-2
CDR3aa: CASSARAGQGRYGYTF

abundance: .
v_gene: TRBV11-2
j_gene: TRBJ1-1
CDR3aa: CASSTRPTEGTEAFF

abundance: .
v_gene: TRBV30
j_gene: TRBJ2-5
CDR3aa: CAWGGLGEGETQYF